The clone carrying this TCR beta chain was seen a single time. The antigen is unknown. The data stem from a study of cytomegalovirus exposure and HLA in healthy donors. The PCR had 60 Vbeta and 13 Jbeta primers. Generated by immunoSEQ multiplex PCR, the TCRdb table keeps only in-frame clones and is missing some. In the table there are more than 95,000 clones, around three quarters of which are singletons. CDR3 length: 13 amino acids. Trimming removed 7 bases from V and 1 base from J; junction bases left unmatched: 3. The germline V gene has CDR1 MNHNS and CDR2 SASEGT. Study observations and caveats: When analyzed later, the rates of TCR association showed variation by HLA locus, with DRB1 the most and HLA-C the fewest. Analysis performed later showed TCR beta chains linked to HLA being more clonally expanded than equally common others. Follow-up analysis later connected one missense variant in DCLRE1C with trimming of TCR beta V- and J-genes. In an earlier analysis, in around 590 donors, most V segments appeared productive either ~87% or ~30% of the time.

This chain connects TRBV6-1 to TRBJ2-5; TRBD1 aligns across 7 bases. Sequencing input: PBMCs. The sequence came from a man aged 25-45 years in good health and CMV-seronegative. The CDR3 sequence is CASNRDSQETQYF. CDR3 coding DNA: TGTGCCAGCAACCGGGACAGCCAAGAGACCCAGTACTTC.